The clone carrying this T cell receptor beta chain was seen ten or more times. Its antigen is unidentified. The J segment lost 6 bases and the V segment lost 4 bases, leaving 19 bases of the junction unmatched. CDR1 is SGDLS, CDR2 YYNGEE, per germline. This CDR3 spans 19 amino acids. This record comes from a study of CD8 T cells in ankylosing spondylitis. Whole-study results and caveats: Certain motif variants had earlier appeared in reactive arthritis synovial fluid and blood. Disease-linked clones bore a CD8+ phenotype and were relatively rare in peripheral blood. The study identified a TCR beta motif of eight highly homologous variants that appeared characteristic of ankylosing spondylitis blood.

Quantitative barcoded 5'-RACE was used to prepare TCR beta libraries. One entry per CDR3 protein, called by TCRdb with MiXCR from the 5' RACE reads. This sample has about 7,900 distinct CDR3 sequences, with under 5% found just once. The sequencing input was blood, either unsorted or a sorted T cell fraction (not recorded which). The receptor was derived from a female donor with ankylosing spondylitis or in good health (not recorded which). The V gene is TRBV9, the J gene TRBJ2-7; 13 positions agree with TRBD2. The CDR3 DNA reads TGTGCCAGCAGCACCTCCGGGACTAGCGGGGCCTCTTCCCCTATCGAGCAGTACTTC. Protein sequence: CASSTSGTSGASSPIEQYF.